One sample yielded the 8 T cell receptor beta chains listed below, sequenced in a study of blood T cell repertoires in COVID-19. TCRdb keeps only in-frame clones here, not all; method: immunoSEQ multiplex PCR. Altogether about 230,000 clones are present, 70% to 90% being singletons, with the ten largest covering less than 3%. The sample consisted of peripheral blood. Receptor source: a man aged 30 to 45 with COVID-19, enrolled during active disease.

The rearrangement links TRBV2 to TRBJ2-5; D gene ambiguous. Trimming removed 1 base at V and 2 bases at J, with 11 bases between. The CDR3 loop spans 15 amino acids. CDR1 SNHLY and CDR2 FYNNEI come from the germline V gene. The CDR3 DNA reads TGTGCCAGCAGTGAAGGGCTAGTGGGTCAAGAGACCCAGTACTTC. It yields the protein CASSEGLVGQETQYF.

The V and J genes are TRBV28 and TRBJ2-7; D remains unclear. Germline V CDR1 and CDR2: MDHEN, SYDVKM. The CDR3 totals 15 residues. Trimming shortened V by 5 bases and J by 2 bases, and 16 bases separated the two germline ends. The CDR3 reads CASSPDTSYAYEQYF. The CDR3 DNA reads TGTGCCAGCAGTCCCGACACTTCCTACGCCTACGAGCAGTACTTC.

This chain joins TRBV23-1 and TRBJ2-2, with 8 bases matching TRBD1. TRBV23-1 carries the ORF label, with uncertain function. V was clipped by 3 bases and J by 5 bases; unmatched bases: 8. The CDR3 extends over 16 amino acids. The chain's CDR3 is CASSQPGGVITGELFF. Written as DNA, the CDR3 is TGCGCCAGCAGTCAGCCAGGGGGCGTGATTACCGGGGAGCTGTTTTTT.

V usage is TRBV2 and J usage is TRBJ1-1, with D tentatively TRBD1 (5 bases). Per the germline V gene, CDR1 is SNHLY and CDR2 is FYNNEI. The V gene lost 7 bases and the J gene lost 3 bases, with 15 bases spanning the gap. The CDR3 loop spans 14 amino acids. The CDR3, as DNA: TGTGCCAGCAAGATGCAGGGTGTATACACTGAAGCTTTCTTT. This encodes CASKMQGVYTEAFF.

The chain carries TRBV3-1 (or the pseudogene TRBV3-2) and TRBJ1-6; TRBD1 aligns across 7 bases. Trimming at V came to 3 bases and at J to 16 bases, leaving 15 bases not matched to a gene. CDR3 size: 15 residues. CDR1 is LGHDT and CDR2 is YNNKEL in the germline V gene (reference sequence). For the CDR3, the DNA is TGTGCCAGCAGCCATGGAGACAGGGCGGGAAAGTCGCTCCACTTT. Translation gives CASSHGDRAGKSLHF.

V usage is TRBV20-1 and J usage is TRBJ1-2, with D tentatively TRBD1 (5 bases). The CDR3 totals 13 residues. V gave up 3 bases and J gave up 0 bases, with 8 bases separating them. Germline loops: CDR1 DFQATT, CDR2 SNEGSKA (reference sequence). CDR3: CSASDSANYGYTF. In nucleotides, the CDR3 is TGCAGTGCTAGTGACAGCGCTAACTATGGCTACACCTTC.

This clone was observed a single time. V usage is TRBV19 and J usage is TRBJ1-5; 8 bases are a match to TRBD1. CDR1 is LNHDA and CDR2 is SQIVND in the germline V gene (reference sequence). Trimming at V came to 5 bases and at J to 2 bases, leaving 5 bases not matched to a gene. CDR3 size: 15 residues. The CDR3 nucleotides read TGTGCCAGTAGTCCGACAGGGGCGGGCAATCAGCCCCAGCATTTT. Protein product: CASSPTGAGNQPQHF.

This chain's CDR3 is CAWTLDSGKGDEQYF. The CDR3 DNA follows: TGTGCCTGGACCCTCGACAGCGGTAAGGGGGACGAGCAGTACTTC. The rearrangement links TRBV30 to TRBJ2-7, with D perhaps matching TRBD1 (6 bases). The CDR3 loop spans 15 amino acids. Trimming stripped 4 bases from V and 5 bases from J, with 21 bases between. CDR1 is GTSNPN, CDR2 SVGIG, per germline (reference sequence).